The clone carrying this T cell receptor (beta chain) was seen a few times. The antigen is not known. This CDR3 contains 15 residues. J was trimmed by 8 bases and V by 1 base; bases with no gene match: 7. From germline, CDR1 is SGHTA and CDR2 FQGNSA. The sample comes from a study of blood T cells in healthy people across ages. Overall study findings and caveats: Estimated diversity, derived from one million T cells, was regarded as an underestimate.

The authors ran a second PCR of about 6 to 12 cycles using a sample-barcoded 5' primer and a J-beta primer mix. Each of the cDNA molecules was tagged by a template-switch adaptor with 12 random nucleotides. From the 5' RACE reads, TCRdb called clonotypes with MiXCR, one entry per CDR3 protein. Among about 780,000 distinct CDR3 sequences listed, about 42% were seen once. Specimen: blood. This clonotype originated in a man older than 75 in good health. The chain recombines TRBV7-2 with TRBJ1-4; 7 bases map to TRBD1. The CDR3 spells CASSLVGGGQEKLFF. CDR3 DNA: TGTGCCAGCAGCTTAGTCGGAGGGGGCCAAGAAAAACTGTTTTTT.